Here is one T cell receptor (beta chain) with its context. Its antigen is unknown. Per germline, CDR1 SGHTA and CDR2 FQGTGA. This CDR3 is built from 17 residues. The trim removed 5 bases at V and 6 bases at J, leaving 11 bases unmatched. The assay was immunoSEQ multiplex PCR, and TCRdb's table has in-frame clones only and misses some. The sample records around 110,000 clones, about 86% being singletons. This sample stems from a study of T cell responses to AZD1222 COVID-19 vaccine. Study as a whole: Second doses that came at about 4 or about 12 weeks were put together. Study findings and constraints: Regions 160-218 and 743-854 dominated among vaccine-associated CD4 TCRs spanning spike. Donor demographics were predominantly white British with a female majority; clonal diversity may be underestimated. Nearly half of unique spike-specific TCRs reportedly avoided B.1.351 and B.1.1.7 mutated regions.

The starting material was peripheral blood, obtained on day 0 of AZD1222 vaccination. This receptor was obtained from an adult in good health. This rearrangement joins TRBV7-3 to TRBJ2-1; the match to TRBD2 covers 12 bases. CDR3 amino acids: CASSPAPTSGRFNEQFF. In DNA form, the CDR3 reads TGTGCCAGCAGCCCCGCCCCGACTAGCGGGAGATTCAATGAGCAGTTCTTC.